This entry features one T cell receptor (beta chain) sequence. Its antigen is currently not known. There are no base qualities to consult, and no much larger clone falls within one base. TCRbeta CDR3 regions were amplified from genomic DNA by means of the immunoSEQ Assay, a bias-controlled multiplex PCR. Per the authors' processing: Nucleated cell counts per sample were estimated from amplification of reference gene primers within the assay. To quantify the absolute abundance of each unique TCRbeta CDR3 rearrangement, sequence reads were collapsed and filtered. Productive Simpson clonality was computed per sample as the square root of Simpson's diversity index over productive rearrangements. The immuneACCESS repertoire file appears here via TCRdb, limited to in-frame rearrangements. These files lack a portion of the clones; in checked studies, under half of the deficit traces to unresolved V genes, and the cause of the others is not known. V and J calls and clone size are as listed in that table; D and trimming were resolved from the DNA. The sample data list a few hundred thousand clones, and about 80% of these were observed just once. The ten most abundant clones make up approximately 3.2% of the sample.

Each collaborating institution followed its own protocols to collect whole blood in K2EDTA tubes. For TCRbeta analysis, collaborator samples were shipped as frozen whole blood, as isolated PBMCs, or as DNA extracted from either sample type. This record comes from a study of blood T cell repertoires in COVID-19 (dated by TCRdb to the early 2020s). General notes on the study: Samples covering the acute and convalescent phases of COVID-19 were provided by collaborators in the United States, Italy and Spain. The material from the prospective study consisted of cDNA or gDNA derived from T cells, B-cell-depleted T cells, or PBMCs. The samples were drawn from two sources: the first 160 participants of the ongoing ImmuneRACE study, and fewer than 1,500 subjects contributed by 6 global collaborators. HLA class I and class II types, where available, came from metadata supplied by the sample provider rather than from assay-based typing. The repertoires were made available in a free public database intended to serve as a resource for research on the immune response to SARS-CoV-2. Deeply sampled blood TCRbeta repertoires from subjects exposed to, actively infected with, or recovered from COVID-19 were included in the dataset. A de-identified subject ID, COVID-19 status, age in years and sex were almost always included in the sample metadata. The research as a whole found: How much clinical and demographic metadata was included differed by source and by participant, and the metadata was provided uncurated.

Cut back by 3 bases and 5 bases, the V and J ends lie 11 bases apart. As encoded in the germline V gene, CDR1 is SGHRS while CDR2 is YFSETQ. From the cysteine through the phenylalanine, the CDR3 covers 13 amino acids. The read is trimmed to its CDR3 DNA, 39 bases read in frame from base 1. Recombination linked TRBV5-1 to TRBJ2-5, with a weak D call of TRBD1 (6 bases match). The sequence derives from an elderly woman with acute or convalescent COVID-19. Sequenced sample: peripheral blood. The DNA sequence reads TGCGCCAGCAGCTCTACAGGGTCCGAGACCCAGTACTTC. This yields the protein CASSSTGSETQYF. With all but the CDR3 taken from the reference TRBV5-1 and TRBJ2-5 genes, the full variable domain is: KAGVTQTPRYLIKTRGQQVTLSCSPISGHRSVSWYQQTPGQGLQFLFEYFSETQRNKGNFPGRFSGRQFSNSRSEMNVSTLELGDSALYLCASSSTGSETQYFGPGTRLLVL.